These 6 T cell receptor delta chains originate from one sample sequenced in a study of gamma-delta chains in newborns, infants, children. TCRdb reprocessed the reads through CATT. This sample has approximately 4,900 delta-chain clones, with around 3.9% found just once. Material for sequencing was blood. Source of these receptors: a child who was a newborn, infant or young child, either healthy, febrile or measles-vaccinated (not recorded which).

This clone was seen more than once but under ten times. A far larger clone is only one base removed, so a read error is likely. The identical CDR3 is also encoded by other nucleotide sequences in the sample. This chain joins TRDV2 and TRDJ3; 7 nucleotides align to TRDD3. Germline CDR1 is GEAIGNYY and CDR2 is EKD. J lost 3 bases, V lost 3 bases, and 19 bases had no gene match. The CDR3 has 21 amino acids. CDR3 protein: CACDGLSGGLLYDWDTRQMFF. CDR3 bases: TGTGCCTGTGACGGGCTTTCTGGGGGGCTCCTGTACGACTGGGACACCCGACAGATGTTTTTC.

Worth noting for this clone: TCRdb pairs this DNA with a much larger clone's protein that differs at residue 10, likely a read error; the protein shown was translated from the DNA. The CDR3 is CALGSRGLRGWGFQKLIF. The CDR3 DNA reads TGTGCTCTTGGTTCTAGGGGGCTGAGGGGCTGGGGATTCCAAAAACTCATCTTT. This chain connects TRDV1 to TRDJ1, with D maybe TRDD3 (6 bases). V lost 6 bases and J 8 bases, leaving 31 bases between the germline ends. The CDR3 extends over 18 amino acids. CDR1 and CDR2 from the germline V gene are TSWWSYY and QGS.

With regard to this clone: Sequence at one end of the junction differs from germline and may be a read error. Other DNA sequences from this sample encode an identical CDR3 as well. CDR3 residues: CALGERTFFLGYTDKLIF. CDR3 nucleotides: TGTGCCCTTGGGGAAAGGACGTTCTTCCTGGGGTACACCGATAAACTCATCTTT. The chain has TRDV1 and TRDJ1; either TRDD2 or TRDD3 may fit D (6 bases each). This CDR3 is built from 18 residues. CDR1 TSWWSYY and CDR2 QGS come from the germline V gene.

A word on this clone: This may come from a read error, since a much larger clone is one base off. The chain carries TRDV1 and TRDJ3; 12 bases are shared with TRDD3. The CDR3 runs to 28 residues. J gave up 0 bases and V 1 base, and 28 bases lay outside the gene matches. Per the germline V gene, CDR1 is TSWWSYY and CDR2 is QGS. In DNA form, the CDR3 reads TGTGCTCTTGGGGAACACTGGCCTTCCTACGAGGACGGTACTGGGGGATACCCCAACTCCTGGGACACCCGACAGATGTTTTTC. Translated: CALGEHWPSYEDGTGGYPNSWDTRQMFF.

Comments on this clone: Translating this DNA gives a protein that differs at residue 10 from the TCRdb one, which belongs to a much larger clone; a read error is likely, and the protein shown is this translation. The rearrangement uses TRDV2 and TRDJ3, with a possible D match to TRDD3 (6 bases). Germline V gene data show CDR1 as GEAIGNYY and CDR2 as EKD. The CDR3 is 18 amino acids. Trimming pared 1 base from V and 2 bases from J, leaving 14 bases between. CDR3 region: CACDTGGRSPWDTRQMFF. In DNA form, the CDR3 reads TGTGCCTGTGACACTGGGGGCCGTAGCCCCTGGGACACCCGACAGATGTTTTTC.

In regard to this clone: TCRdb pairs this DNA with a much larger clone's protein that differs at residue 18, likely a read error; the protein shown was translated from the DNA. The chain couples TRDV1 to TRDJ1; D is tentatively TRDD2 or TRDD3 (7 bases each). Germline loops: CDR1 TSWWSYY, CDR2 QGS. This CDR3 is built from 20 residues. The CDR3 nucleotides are TGTGCTCTTGGGAGGGGTTTCCTACTAGGTGGGGGACTGTACACCGATAAACACATCTTT. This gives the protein CALGRGFLLGGGLYTDKHIF.